These T cell receptor beta chains were read from a single sample in a study of T cell responses to AZD1222 COVID-19 vaccine. The data were produced by immunoSEQ multiplex PCR, yet TCRdb's version contains in-frame clones alone and is incomplete. In the table there are about 190,000 clones, roughly 92% of which are singletons. The specimen was peripheral blood, collected on day 0 of AZD1222 vaccination. The receptors shown here come from an adult in good health. CDR3s include the opening cysteine and the closing phenylalanine or tryptophan. Fields, in order: D gene, V gene, clone size, J gene, CDR3 protein, CDR3 DNA. The D gene is left open where the match is weak. Clone size is stated in some rows and not others, as once, few, many or a class when expanded.

d_gene: -; v_gene: TRBV9; abundance: -; j_gene: TRBJ2-7; CDR3aa: CASSPRTADYEQYF; CDR3nt: TGTGCCAGCAGCCCGCGGACGGCAGACTACGAGCAGTACTTC
d_gene: -; v_gene: TRBV9; abundance: -; j_gene: TRBJ1-2; CDR3aa: CASSVVGFGYTF; CDR3nt: TGTGCCAGCAGCGTAGTAGGGTTTGGCTACACCTTC
d_gene: -; v_gene: TRBV5-6; abundance: -; j_gene: TRBJ1-2; CDR3aa: CASSLRVGYTF; CDR3nt: TGTGCCAGCAGCTTGAGGGTTGGCTACACCTTC
d_gene: -; v_gene: TRBV19; abundance: -; j_gene: TRBJ1-4; CDR3aa: CASTYGWGRGEKLFF; CDR3nt: TGTGCCAGTACCTATGGGTGGGGGAGAGGTGAAAAACTGTTTTTT
d_gene: -; v_gene: TRBV4-3; abundance: -; j_gene: TRBJ2-2; CDR3aa: CASSQVTGNAELFF; CDR3nt: TGCGCCAGCAGCCAAGTAACAGGGAACGCGGAGCTGTTTTTT
d_gene: TRBD1; v_gene: TRBV14; abundance: -; j_gene: TRBJ1-1; CDR3aa: CASRTGTGGSTEAFF; CDR3nt: TGTGCCAGCAGGACCGGGACAGGGGGGTCCACTGAAGCTTTCTTT
d_gene: TRBD1; v_gene: TRBV19; abundance: -; j_gene: TRBJ1-1; CDR3aa: CASTPPRGPTPGTEAFF; CDR3nt: TGTGCCAGTACCCCCCCCAGGGGGCCCACCCCGGGCACTGAAGCTTTCTTT
d_gene: TRBD1; v_gene: TRBV4-1; abundance: -; j_gene: TRBJ1-5; CDR3aa: CASSLRTGGKKDQPQHF; CDR3nt: TGCGCCAGCAGCCTTAGGACAGGGGGCAAAAAGGATCAGCCCCAGCATTTT
d_gene: -; v_gene: TRBV6-1; abundance: once; j_gene: TRBJ1-2; CDR3aa: CASSEGGMRGYGYTF; CDR3nt: TGTGCCAGCAGCGAAGGGGGTATGCGGGGCTATGGCTACACCTTC
d_gene: -; v_gene: TRBV2; abundance: -; j_gene: TRBJ2-2; CDR3aa: CASSVGTNTGELFF; CDR3nt: TGTGCCAGCAGTGTAGGCACGAACACCGGGGAGCTGTTTTTT
d_gene: -; v_gene: TRBV6-5; abundance: -; j_gene: TRBJ1-2; CDR3aa: CASSLWGAANYGYTF; CDR3nt: TGTGCCAGCAGCCTCTGGGGGGCAGCTAACTATGGCTACACCTTC
d_gene: -; v_gene: TRBV6-4; abundance: -; j_gene: TRBJ1-1; CDR3aa: CASSAAPGAEAFF; CDR3nt: TGTGCCAGCAGTGCAGCGCCAGGGGCTGAAGCTTTCTTT
d_gene: -; v_gene: TRBV28; abundance: -; j_gene: TRBJ1-4; CDR3aa: CATSLDQTGKLFF; CDR3nt: TGTGCCACCTCCTTGGATCAAACTGGAAAACTGTTTTTT
d_gene: -; v_gene: TRBV2; abundance: -; j_gene: TRBJ1-2; CDR3aa: CASSQGWSYGYTF; CDR3nt: TGTGCCAGCAGTCAGGGGTGGAGTTATGGCTACACCTTC
d_gene: -; v_gene: TRBV2; abundance: -; j_gene: TRBJ2-7; CDR3aa: CASSEEGAINEQYF; CDR3nt: TGTGCCAGCAGTGAAGAAGGGGCGATAAACGAGCAGTACTTC
d_gene: TRBD2; v_gene: TRBV6-5; abundance: -; j_gene: TRBJ2-7; CDR3aa: CASSLDSGDPYEQYF; CDR3nt: TGTGCCAGCAGTCTGGATAGCGGGGATCCCTACGAGCAGTACTTC
d_gene: -; v_gene: TRBV15; abundance: -; j_gene: TRBJ1-1; CDR3aa: CATSRARGMNTEAFF; CDR3nt: TGTGCCACCAGCAGAGCCCGGGGAATGAACACTGAAGCTTTCTTT
d_gene: -; v_gene: TRBV19; abundance: -; j_gene: TRBJ2-3; CDR3aa: CASSIGDGGTDTQYF; CDR3nt: TGTGCCAGTAGTATCGGGGATGGGGGCACAGATACGCAGTATTTT
d_gene: -; v_gene: TRBV11-3; abundance: -; j_gene: TRBJ2-1; CDR3aa: CASSLTGSEQFF; CDR3nt: TGTGCCAGCAGCTTAACGGGTAGTGAGCAGTTCTTC
d_gene: -; v_gene: TRBV29-1; abundance: -; j_gene: TRBJ1-1; CDR3aa: CSVGIANTEAFF; CDR3nt: TGCAGCGTTGGGATCGCGAACACTGAAGCTTTCTTT
d_gene: -; v_gene: TRBV18; abundance: -; j_gene: TRBJ2-2; CDR3aa: CASSPGQQELFF; CDR3nt: TGTGCCAGCTCACCAGGGCAGCAGGAGCTGTTTTTT
d_gene: TRBD1; v_gene: TRBV3-1/TRBV3-2; abundance: -; j_gene: TRBJ2-5; CDR3aa: CASSQDLGQGAQETQYF; CDR3nt: TGTGCCAGCAGCCAAGATTTGGGACAGGGGGCCCAAGAGACCCAGTACTTC
d_gene: TRBD1; v_gene: TRBV4-2; abundance: -; j_gene: TRBJ1-1; CDR3aa: CASSQGSTGESDTEAFF; CDR3nt: TGTGCCAGCAGCCAAGGGTCTACAGGGGAGTCAGACACTGAAGCTTTCTTT
d_gene: -; v_gene: TRBV19; abundance: -; j_gene: TRBJ1-5; CDR3aa: CASSITRALNQPQHF; CDR3nt: TGTGCCAGTAGTATAACCAGGGCCCTGAATCAGCCCCAGCATTTT
d_gene: -; v_gene: TRBV6-1; abundance: -; j_gene: TRBJ2-7; CDR3aa: CASSEALTGTYYEQYF; CDR3nt: TGTGCCAGCAGTGAAGCTCTAACGGGGACATACTACGAGCAGTACTTC
d_gene: -; v_gene: TRBV30; abundance: -; j_gene: TRBJ1-6; CDR3aa: CAWSEWGRRISPLHF; CDR3nt: TGTGCCTGGAGTGAATGGGGCCGGAGAATTTCACCCCTCCACTTT
d_gene: TRBD1; v_gene: TRBV28; abundance: once; j_gene: TRBJ1-4; CDR3aa: CASRRDSYEKLFF; CDR3nt: TGTGCCAGCAGGCGGGACAGCTATGAAAAACTGTTTTTT
d_gene: -; v_gene: TRBV27; abundance: -; j_gene: TRBJ1-4; CDR3aa: CASRGWQRDEKLFF; CDR3nt: TGTGCCAGCAGGGGGTGGCAGAGAGATGAAAAACTGTTTTTT
d_gene: TRBD1; v_gene: TRBV29-1; abundance: -; j_gene: TRBJ1-1; CDR3aa: CSVETGQGTEAFF; CDR3nt: TGCAGCGTCGAGACAGGGCAGGGCACTGAAGCTTTCTTT
d_gene: -; v_gene: TRBV6-1; abundance: -; j_gene: TRBJ2-7; CDR3aa: CASSEQLTYEQYF; CDR3nt: TGTGCCAGCAGTGAACAGCTAACCTACGAGCAGTACTTC
d_gene: TRBD1; v_gene: TRBV18; abundance: -; j_gene: TRBJ1-5; CDR3aa: CASSPSGGSNQPQHF; CDR3nt: TGTGCCAGCTCACCATCAGGGGGGAGCAATCAGCCCCAGCATTTT
d_gene: TRBD1; v_gene: TRBV6-5; abundance: -; j_gene: TRBJ2-1; CDR3aa: CASNRGLYNEQFF; CDR3nt: TGTGCCAGCAACAGGGGGCTTTACAATGAGCAGTTCTTC
d_gene: -; v_gene: TRBV9; abundance: -; j_gene: TRBJ1-1; CDR3aa: CASSPGGVEAFF; CDR3nt: TGTGCCAGCAGCCCTGGGGGGGTCGAAGCTTTCTTT
d_gene: TRBD1; v_gene: TRBV19; abundance: -; j_gene: TRBJ1-1; CDR3aa: CASSGQGYTEAFF; CDR3nt: TGTGCCAGTAGTGGACAGGGTTACACTGAAGCTTTCTTT
d_gene: TRBD1; v_gene: TRBV2; abundance: -; j_gene: TRBJ1-2; CDR3aa: CASSETRTGGSNYGYTF; CDR3nt: TGTGCCAGCAGTGAAACAAGGACAGGGGGGTCTAACTATGGCTACACCTTC
d_gene: -; v_gene: TRBV5-1; abundance: -; j_gene: TRBJ2-3; CDR3aa: CASSWGAGDTQYF; CDR3nt: TGCGCCAGCAGCTGGGGGGCAGGGGATACGCAGTATTTT
d_gene: TRBD1; v_gene: TRBV6-6; abundance: -; j_gene: TRBJ2-3; CDR3aa: CASSYQRQGGDTQYF; CDR3nt: TGTGCCAGCAGTTACCAGAGACAGGGGGGAGATACGCAGTATTTT
d_gene: TRBD1; v_gene: TRBV5-1; abundance: -; j_gene: TRBJ2-7; CDR3aa: CASSLAGQGSFRYF; CDR3nt: TGCGCCAGCAGCTTAGCGGGACAGGGAAGTTTTAGGTACTTC
d_gene: TRBD1; v_gene: TRBV30; abundance: -; j_gene: TRBJ2-5; CDR3aa: CAWSPTGFLQETQYF; CDR3nt: TGTGCCTGGAGTCCGACAGGGTTTCTGCAAGAGACCCAGTACTTC
d_gene: -; v_gene: TRBV18; abundance: -; j_gene: TRBJ1-1; CDR3aa: CASSPLGTEAFF; CDR3nt: TGTGCCAGCTCACCCCTGGGAACTGAAGCTTTCTTT
d_gene: TRBD1; v_gene: TRBV5-1; abundance: -; j_gene: TRBJ1-2; CDR3aa: CASSLESARTGGYGYTF; CDR3nt: TGCGCCAGCAGCTTGGAGTCCGCCAGGACAGGAGGCTATGGCTACACCTTC
d_gene: TRBD1; v_gene: TRBV5-5; abundance: few; j_gene: TRBJ1-5; CDR3aa: CASSLGQGKQPQHF; CDR3nt: TGTGCCAGCAGCTTAGGACAGGGGAAACAGCCCCAGCATTTT
d_gene: TRBD1; v_gene: TRBV6-5; abundance: -; j_gene: TRBJ1-2; CDR3aa: CASSQGADYGYTF; CDR3nt: TGTGCCAGCAGCCAGGGGGCGGACTATGGCTACACCTTC
d_gene: -; v_gene: TRBV4-1; abundance: -; j_gene: TRBJ2-7; CDR3aa: CASSLGRTGLSYEQYF; CDR3nt: TGCGCCAGCAGCCTGGGCCGAACAGGCCTATCCTACGAGCAGTACTTC
d_gene: -; v_gene: TRBV7-2; abundance: -; j_gene: TRBJ2-2; CDR3aa: CASGNSGSATGELFF; CDR3nt: TGTGCCAGCGGGAATTCGGGTTCCGCGACCGGGGAGCTGTTTTTT
d_gene: -; v_gene: TRBV7-6; abundance: -; j_gene: TRBJ1-1; CDR3aa: CASSRSAHRVRDTEAFF; CDR3nt: TGTGCCAGCAGCCGATCGGCACACAGGGTGAGGGACACTGAAGCTTTCTTT